This T cell receptor beta chain was profiled in a study of technical replicates of blood from a handful of donors. Only in-frame clones appear in the TCRdb table, and some are missing; sequencing was by immunoSEQ multiplex PCR. The sample has about 75,000 clones, around 97% seen once. CDR3 length: 18 amino acids. The V gene's germline CDR1 is LGHNA and CDR2 YSLEER. The V and J ends lost 2 bases and 1 base respectively, with 21 bases between them. The sequenced sample was T cells isolated from PBMCs. The rearrangement joins TRBV4-3 to TRBJ2-7; a weak D match, TRBD2 (5 bases). This receptor was obtained from a human donor in good health. The CDR3: CASSQHFMGSGPSYEQYF. As DNA, the CDR3 is TGCGCCAGCAGCCAACACTTCATGGGGAGCGGTCCTTCCTACGAGCAGTACTTC.